This TCR beta chain comes out of a study of CD4 T cells in relation to SARS-CoV-2 and coronaviruses (dated by TCRdb to about 2021). Study-wide context: HLA restriction was mapped for shared crossreactive spike epitopes using patient-derived lymphoblastoid cell lines. At the level of individual TCR clonotypes, the study evaluated whether memory CD4+ T cells crossreact between the spike proteins of SARS-CoV-2 and those of common cold coronaviruses. The Adaptive Biotechnologies TCR-sequencing kit was used to sequence samples from a few pre-COVID donors and the naive versus memory experiments, while other data came from Illumina-based sequencing. A different TCR-beta assay, based on Illumina, was used to sequence expansion assays from other donors in the study.

Deep-resolution immunoSEQ TCR-beta sequencing was performed on DNA from uncultured naive and memory CD4+ T cells. The paper's processing steps were these. During preprocessing, nonproductive sequences were removed, as were CDR3s that did not start with C, did not end with F or W, or were shorter than 7 amino acids. Cultured and uncultured naive and memory CD4+ repertoires were searched for CDR3s previously identified as spike- and CEF-reactive. Pairwise Levenshtein distance, computed with the stringdist R package after three terminal residues were trimmed from each end, was used as the measure of CDR3 homology. This immuneACCESS table, as held by TCRdb, lists in-frame sequences with V and J called but not all clones. Of the missing ones, under half trace to an unresolved V gene in checked studies; the others have no known cause. That table supplies the V and J calls and clone size; D and trimming were determined from the DNA. The sample yields 60,000 to 80,000 clones; over 80% were counted once. Of the sample, 1.6% is held by the ten largest clones.

CD4+ T cells from unexposed donors were collected before the COVID-19 pandemic (2011-2018). Naive and memory CD4+ T cells were separated from cryopreserved PBMCs by CD4 enrichment followed by EasySep naive CD4+ T cell enrichment. The leukapheresis product for the unexposed donors was obtained through commercial purchase. Ficoll-Paque PLUS gradient centrifugation was used to isolate PBMCs from leukapheresis product or whole blood. PBMCs were either cryopreserved at -140 degrees C or used fresh in the expansion assay. The QIAamp Micro DNA Kit was used to extract genomic DNA from the CD4+ T cells. Broad study findings and their caveats: The study was constrained by small numbers of patients and of tested TCRs. Sequencing of naive versus memory cells indicated that the assay detects memory recall responses, not primary responses primed during culture. In approximately 60% of donors, memory CD4+ clonotypes turned up that crossrecognized SARS-CoV-2 and at least one common cold coronavirus spike. Crossreactive clones showed significantly weaker SARS-CoV-2-driven expansion than monoreactive clones, consistent with antigenic imprinting. Pre-pandemic and post-infection samples were not both contributed by any donor, so tracing of the source of pre-existing responses was limited. Crossreactivity analysis centred on spike protein, so crossreactivity against other viral proteins was not assessed.

The CDR3 starts with the cysteine, ends with the phenylalanine, and has 16 residues. Left in the record is the CDR3 DNA by itself, 48 bases read in frame from the first base. V is pared back by 4 bases and J by 4 bases, with 14 bases lying between the germline termini. The germline V gene encodes CDR1 SGHTA and CDR2 FQGTGA. Regarding this clone: Its recognized antigen is unknown. Base qualities are not provided; no much larger clone lies one nucleotide away.

The chain couples TRBV7-3 to TRBJ2-6; perhaps TRBD2 is the D gene, with 5 bases matching. Sequenced material: memory CD4+ T cells from PBMCs. The cell subset or site label, as the study defines it: memory (non-naive) CD4+ T cells. The TCR sequence derives from a human donor in good health. The DNA reads TGTGCCAGCAGCTCGCTTGCGGGCCCCGGGGCCAACGTCCTGACTTTC. Its translation is CASSSLAGPGANVLTF.